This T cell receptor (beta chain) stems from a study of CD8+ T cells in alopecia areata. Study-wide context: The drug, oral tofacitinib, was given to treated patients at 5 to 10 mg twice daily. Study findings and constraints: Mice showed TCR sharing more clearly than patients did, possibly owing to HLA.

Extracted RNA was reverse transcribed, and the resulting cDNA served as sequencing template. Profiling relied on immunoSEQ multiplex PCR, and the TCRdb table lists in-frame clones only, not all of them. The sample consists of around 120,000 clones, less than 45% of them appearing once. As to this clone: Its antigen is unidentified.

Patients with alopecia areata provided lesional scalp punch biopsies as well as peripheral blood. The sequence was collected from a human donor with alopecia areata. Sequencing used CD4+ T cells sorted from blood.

The chain's CDR3 is CACSHSGNTEAFF. The CDR3 DNA reads as TGTGCCTGCAGCCACAGTGGGAACACTGAAGCTTTCTTT. The chain uses TRBV30 and TRBJ1-1; no reliable D call. CDR1 GTSNPN and CDR2 SVGIG come from the germline V gene (reference sequence). The length of the CDR3 is 13 residues. Trimming shortened V by 6 bases and J by 1 base, and 12 bases separated the two germline ends.